The 7 T cell receptor beta chains given below trace back to one sample, sequenced in a study of blood T cells in healthy people across ages. Then a second PCR, running roughly 7 to 11 cycles, was carried out with a sample-barcoded 5' primer and a J-beta primer mix. Each CDR3 protein is one row after TCRdb ran MiXCR on the 5' RACE reads. Here the sample spans 1.2 million to 1.5 million distinct CDR3 sequences, approximately 42% being singletons. The sequenced sample was blood. These receptor sequences come from a woman under 30 in good health.

This clonotype was counted once. The V and J genes are TRBV13 and TRBJ1-2; no firm D call. Per germline, CDR1 PRHDT and CDR2 FYEKMQ (reference sequence). The CDR3 loop spans 15 amino acids. V dropped 0 bases and J dropped 7 bases, with 15 bases sitting between them. The CDR3 bases are TGTGCCAGCAGCTTAGGAGGCGGCAGATTCGTTGGCTACACCTTC. As protein: CASSLGGGRFVGYTF.

This rearrangement joins TRBV7-8 to TRBJ2-5, with 8 bases matching TRBD2. CDR1 is SGHVS, CDR2 FQNEAQ, per germline. There are 16 residues in the CDR3. Trimming removed 1 base from V and 5 bases from J; junction bases left unmatched: 9. The CDR3 is CASSLGGRTGRETQYF. Here the CDR3 DNA reads TGTGCCAGCAGCTTAGGCGGGAGGACCGGGAGGGAGACCCAGTACTTC.

The rearrangement links TRBV7-8 to TRBJ2-3; D gene uncertain. The V and J ends lost 1 base and 2 bases respectively, with 7 bases between them. The CDR3 is 14 amino acids. CDR1 is SGHVS and CDR2 is FQNEAQ in the germline V gene. CDR3: CASSLELFTDTQYF. The CDR3 nucleotides read TGTGCCAGCAGCTTAGAGCTTTTCACAGATACGCAGTATTTT.

The chain links TRBV30 to TRBJ1-5; perhaps TRBD1 as D (5 bases). V was trimmed by 1 base and J by 4 bases, leaving 14 bases between them. Germline V gene sequence: CDR1 GTSNPN, CDR2 SVGIG (reference sequence). This CDR3 is 15 amino acids long. The CDR3 loop reads CAWSGGLMGNQPQHF. Written as DNA, the CDR3 is TGTGCCTGGAGTGGGGGCCTCATGGGTAATCAGCCCCAGCATTTT.

The chain uses TRBV20-1 and TRBJ2-1, with D perhaps matching TRBD1 or TRBD2 (5 bases each). CDR1 is DFQATT, CDR2 SNEGSKA, per germline (reference sequence). CDR3 size: 15 residues. Trimming pared 3 bases from V and 7 bases from J, leaving 19 bases between. CDR3 bases: TGCAGTGCTAGCGTAAGGGGTAGGTCGGGGAATGAGCAGTTCTTC. Translated: CSASVRGRSGNEQFF.

The V call is TRBV20-1, the J call TRBJ2-1; the D is unclear. With 3 bases removed from V and 0 bases from J, the gap between germline ends came to 6 bases. This CDR3 contains 13 residues. The germline V gene encodes CDR1 DFQATT and CDR2 SNEGSKA (reference sequence). DNA for the CDR3: TGCAGTGCTAGGGTACACTCCTACAATGAGCAGTTCTTC. This codes for CSARVHSYNEQFF.

This clonotype was counted a single time. This sequence joins TRBV4-1 and TRBJ2-1; possibly TRBD2 for D (6 bases). The J call is in doubt because the DNA end fits TRBJ2-7 better. The CDR3 contains 14 residues. CDR1 is MGHRA, CDR2 YSYEKL, per germline. The CDR3 DNA reads TGCGCCAGCAGCCAAGAAGGCGGGGCCTCCGAGCAGTACTTC. It specifies CASSQEGGASEQYF.